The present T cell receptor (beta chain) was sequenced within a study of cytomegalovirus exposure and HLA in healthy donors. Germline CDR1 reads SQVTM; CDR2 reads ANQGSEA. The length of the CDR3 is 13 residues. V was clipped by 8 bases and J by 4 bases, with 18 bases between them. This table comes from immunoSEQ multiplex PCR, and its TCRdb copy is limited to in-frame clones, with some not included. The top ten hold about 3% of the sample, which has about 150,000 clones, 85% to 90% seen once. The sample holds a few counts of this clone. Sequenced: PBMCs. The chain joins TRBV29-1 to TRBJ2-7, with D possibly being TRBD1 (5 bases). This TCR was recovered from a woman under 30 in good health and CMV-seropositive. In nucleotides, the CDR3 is TGCAGCTTAGAGAGGACACAGCTTTACGAGCAGTACTTC. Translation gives CSLERTQLYEQYF.